These T cell receptor beta chains were read from a single sample in a study of T cell repertoires in cytomegalovirus infection. Using its own MiXCR run on the reads, TCRdb lists one record per CDR3 protein. The sample includes roughly 630,000 distinct CDR3 sequences, approximately 25% of them seen just once. Sequencing used CD8+ T cells from PBMCs. These receptors were obtained from a human donor in good health (CMV status not recorded). Some clones in this sample may be carry-over from other donors' samples. The CDR3 runs from the conserved cysteine through the conserved F or W. Fields, in order: J gene, V gene, D gene, clone size, CDR3 DNA, CDR3 protein. D genes are given only for firm matches. Clone size is stated in some rows and not others, as once, few, many or a class when expanded.

TRBJ2-7	TRBV19	.	many	TGTGCCAGCAGTCCCGGGACGGTCTACGAGCAGTACTTC	CASSPGTVYEQYF
TRBJ2-1	TRBV7-2	.	many	TGTGCCAGCAGCACGATGCCTAGCTCCTACAATGAGCAGTTCTTC	CASSTMPSSYNEQFF
TRBJ2-2	TRBV19	TRBD2	.	TGTGCCAGTAGGCCCGGCCCCCTCTACGAAGCGGGGGGGTACACCGGGGAGCTGTTTTTT	CASRPGPLYEAGGYTGELFF
TRBJ2-3	TRBV6-1	.	.	TGTGCCAGCAGTTCTTACGCGCAGTATTTT	CASSSYAQYF
TRBJ2-7	TRBV13	.	.	TGTGCTAGCAGCTTAGATGTCCCCTCCTACGAGCAGTACTTC	CASSLDVPSYEQYF
TRBJ2-1	TRBV19	.	.	TGTGCCAGTAGCTTATTCCCCTACAATGAGCAGTTCTTC	CASSLFPYNEQFF
TRBJ2-1	TRBV27	TRBD2	.	TGTGCCAGCAGTTCACAACTAGCGGGTCTAGAAAATGAGCAGTTCTTC	CASSSQLAGLENEQFF
TRBJ1-4	TRBV7-9	.	many	TGTGCCAGCAGCGACATCGGGGGCAATAATGAAAAACTGTTTTTT	CASSDIGGNNEKLFF
TRBJ2-4	TRBV10-3	TRBD2	.	TGTGCCATCAGTGAGTCGACGGGCCGACGGGGGGACATTCAGTACTTC	CAISESTGRRGDIQYF
TRBJ2-7	TRBV14	TRBD1	.	TGTGCCAGCAGCCTCCGGGACAGGGGAAGCGAGCAGTACTTC	CASSLRDRGSEQYF
TRBJ2-1	TRBV6-6	.	once	TGTGCCAGCAACCTGGACGGGAGCTCCTACAATGAGCAGTTCTTC	CASNLDGSSYNEQFF
TRBJ1-4	TRBV7-9	.	.	TGTGCCAGCAGCTTTGTACAGGGAACTAATGAAAAACTGTTTTTT	CASSFVQGTNEKLFF
TRBJ2-2	TRBV7-9	TRBD2	many	TGTGCCAGCAGACCTTCGGGGGGGCGCCACACCGGGGAGCTGTTTTTT	CASRPSGGRHTGELFF
TRBJ2-2	TRBV11-2	.	.	TGTGCCAGCAGCCCCTTTGGGGACACCGACACCGGGGAGCTGTTTTTT	CASSPFGDTDTGELFF
TRBJ2-1	TRBV29-1	.	.	TGCAGCGTTGATAGGGGGAGTAGGAATGAGCAGTTCTTC	CSVDRGSRNEQFF
TRBJ1-1	TRBV29-1	TRBD1	.	TGCAGCGTTGAGCCCCCAAGGGACAGGGACGCTGAAGCTTTCTTT	CSVEPPRDRDAEAFF
TRBJ1-2	TRBV19	TRBD1	few	TGTGCCAGTAGTCCCTACATCGGGACAGACTATGGCTACACCTTC	CASSPYIGTDYGYTF
TRBJ2-7	TRBV6-6	.	many	TGTGCCAGCACTCCGGAGGGTTGGGCGCCGGTCGAGCAGTACTTC	CASTPEGWAPVEQYF
TRBJ1-1	TRBV6-2/TRBV6-3	.	once	TGTGCCAGCTGTTACGGGAGACGCACTGAAGCTTTCTTT	CASCYGRRTEAFF
TRBJ1-5	TRBV14	.	few	TGTGCCAGCAGCCTAAGGTGGGCCACCGATCAGCCCCAGCATTTT	CASSLRWATDQPQHF
TRBJ1-6	TRBV7-2	.	.	TGTGCCAGCAGCTCAGCTAGGGCATATAATTCACCCCTCCACTTT	CASSSARAYNSPLHF
TRBJ1-2	TRBV9	.	.	TGTGCCAGCAGCGTAGGAAATCTGGGGGCGCGGCATGGCTACACCTTC	CASSVGNLGARHGYTF
TRBJ2-2	TRBV7-8	.	many	TGTGCCAGCAGCTTAGCATTCGGGGGGGAGCTGTTTTTT	CASSLAFGGELFF
TRBJ2-5	TRBV20-1	.	.	TGCAGTGCTAGAAGGGGAAACGCCCTAGAGACCCAGTACTTC	CSARRGNALETQYF
TRBJ2-5	TRBV6-2/TRBV6-3	TRBD1	.	TGTGCCAGCAGTTACAAGAGCAGGGGGCTCGATCAATCGTACTTC	CASSYKSRGLDQSYF
TRBJ2-5	TRBV7-3	.	few	TGTGCCAGCAGCTTACAGGTTGGGTACCAAGAGACCCAGTACTTC	CASSLQVGYQETQYF
TRBJ2-1	TRBV7-6	TRBD2	.	TGTGCCAGCAGCCCCAGAAGACGGGGGGGTGACAATGAGCAGTTCTTC	CASSPRRRGGDNEQFF
TRBJ2-2	TRBV7-3	.	.	TGTGCCAGCAGGTCCGAGGGGGTGAACACCGGGGAGCTGTTTTTT	CASRSEGVNTGELFF
TRBJ1-2	TRBV28	TRBD1	many	TGTGCCAGCAGCCCCTCGGTACAGGGGAGCTATGGCTACACCTTC	CASSPSVQGSYGYTF
TRBJ2-1	TRBV7-3	.	many	TGTGCCAGCAGCTTTAGTGGTGAGCAGTTCTTC	CASSFSGEQFF
TRBJ2-5	TRBV2	TRBD2	few	TGTGCCACACTAGCGAAAAAGTACCAAGAGACCCAGTACTTC	CATLAKKYQETQYF
TRBJ2-7	TRBV7-6	.	many	TGTGCCAGCACCCCTGGTCCGGGACCAGTAACCTACGAGCAGTACTTC	CASTPGPGPVTYEQYF
TRBJ2-2	TRBV7-6	.	many	TGTGCCAGCAGCTTAGATACCTTAGTAACCGCCGGGGAGCTGTTTTTT	CASSLDTLVTAGELFF
TRBJ2-5	TRBV6-2/TRBV6-3	TRBD2	.	TGTGCCAGCGGTTACGCTAGCGGGGGGGCCTTAGCGACCCAGTACTTC	CASGYASGGALATQYF
TRBJ2-1	TRBV7-2	.	many	TGTGCCAGCAGCCGATGGGGGGCCTCCTACAATGAGCAGTTCTTC	CASSRWGASYNEQFF
TRBJ2-3	TRBV5-5	TRBD2	few	TGTGCCAGCAGCTTGGCGGGACTAGCGGTTACAGATACGCAGTATTTT	CASSLAGLAVTDTQYF
TRBJ1-1	TRBV6-6	.	.	TGTGCCAGCAGCCGAGCTAAACGGACCACTGAAGCTTTCTTT	CASSRAKRTTEAFF
TRBJ1-1	TRBV6-2/TRBV6-3	.	few	TGTGCCAGCAGTTACATTCTACTAGACAGACAGAACACTGAAGCTTTCTTT	CASSYILLDRQNTEAFF
TRBJ2-3	TRBV2	TRBD1	.	TGTGCCAGCAGTGAATGGGACAGGGGATCAGATACGCAGTATTTT	CASSEWDRGSDTQYF
TRBJ1-4	TRBV4-3	.	many	TGCGCCAGCAGCCAAGGTTACCGGGACGGAATTAATGAAAAACTGTTTTTT	CASSQGYRDGINEKLFF
TRBJ2-1	TRBV28	.	.	TGTGCCAGCAGTATTCAGCAGAGCTCCTACAATGAGCAGTTCTTC	CASSIQQSSYNEQFF
TRBJ1-5	TRBV7-9	.	.	TGTGCCAGCAGCTTAGATGGGGACCCGCCCCAGCATTTT	CASSLDGDPPQHF
TRBJ2-1	TRBV6-5	TRBD1	many	TGTGCCAGCAGTTACGGGACAGGGGGCAGTCACAATGAGCAGTTCTTC	CASSYGTGGSHNEQFF
TRBJ1-5	TRBV15	.	.	TGTGCCACCAGCAGCGCTAATCGATTAGGCAATCAGCCCCAGCATTTT	CATSSANRLGNQPQHF
TRBJ1-2	TRBV6-5	.	.	TGTGCCAGCAGTTACCGCGGGACAAGAGGGGAAGAAGTCTATGGCTACACCTTC	CASSYRGTRGEEVYGYTF
TRBJ2-1	TRBV29-1	.	.	TGCAGCGTAGAAGAGGAAACAGCACGAGGGAATGAGCAGTTCTTC	CSVEEETARGNEQFF
TRBJ1-1	TRBV19	.	.	TGTGCCAGTAGAGCGCCGGACTTTATGCCGGACGAAGCTTTCTTT	CASRAPDFMPDEAFF
TRBJ1-2	TRBV7-9	.	.	TGTGCCAGCAGCTTAGGACGAGTGGGGCAAGGCTATGGCTACACCTTC	CASSLGRVGQGYGYTF
TRBJ1-2	TRBV24-1	.	.	TGTGCCACCAGTGATTTGGCTACAGGGCGGAACTATGGCTACACCTTC	CATSDLATGRNYGYTF
TRBJ1-4	TRBV5-4	.	few	TGTGCCAGCAGCTTGGGTGGTTGGATTGGCGAAAAACTGTTTTTT	CASSLGGWIGEKLFF
TRBJ1-3	TRBV20-1	.	few	TGCAGTGCTAGTCCCTTGGGAAACACCATATATTTT	CSASPLGNTIYF
TRBJ2-7	TRBV29-1	.	once	TGCAGCGTTTGGGGGGTACTCAACGAGCAGTACTTC	CSVWGVLNEQYF
TRBJ1-2	TRBV7-9	.	many	TGTGCCAGCAGCTTAGTCGGCAGAGAGACTAACTATGGCTACACCTTC	CASSLVGRETNYGYTF
TRBJ2-5	TRBV25-1	TRBD1	.	TGTGCCAGCAGTGAATTGGGACAGGGGAGTTGGGGAGAGACCCAGTACTTC	CASSELGQGSWGETQYF
TRBJ1-1	TRBV7-6	TRBD1	.	TGTGCCAGCAGCAGTCGACAGGGGCTCGCCACTGAAGCTTTCTTT	CASSSRQGLATEAFF